This T cell receptor (beta chain) was sequenced for a study of blood T cell repertoires in COVID-19. In germline, CDR1 is SGHTA, CDR2 FQGTGA. CDR3 size: 14 residues. Data came from immunoSEQ multiplex PCR; TCRdb stores just in-frame clones and leaves some out. The table lists a few hundred thousand clones, roughly 90% of them singletons. Exposed participants came across a COVID-19 case within 2 weeks before study entry. Remarks on this clone: A junction boundary mismatches the germline segment, possibly from a read error.

This TCR came from a woman aged 25 to 39 who had been exposed to COVID-19. The rearrangement uses TRBV7-3 and TRBJ2-7, with 8 bases lining up with TRBD1. The sequenced sample was PBMCs or T cells enriched from blood (not recorded which). DNA for the CDR3: TGTGCCAGCAGCTTAAGCGGGAAGACAGGGGCCATCGACTTC. The encoded protein is CASSLSGKTGAIDF.